The T cell receptor (beta chain) described here comes from a study of molecular identifiers for immune sequencing clone quantification. General study points: Single-cell amounts of spiked Jurkat TCR RNA were reportedly detectable among about a million naive cells. Under 1% of molecules in naive cells, but over 99% of effector molecules, belonged to clones above 20 RNA copies.

Using 10%, 30% or 50% RNA, naive CD8 libraries were derived from around 20,000 to 1,000,000 sorted cells. Germline values: CDR1 MNHEY, CDR2 SMNVEV (reference sequence). J lost 7 bases, V lost 7 bases, and 11 bases had no gene match. The CDR3 is 15 amino acids. In this sample, this clonotype turned up many times. The antigen is undetermined. Bulk TCR libraries used previously described methods and listed TCR primers. TCRdb recomputed calls from the PCR reads with MiXCR, one row per CDR3 protein. The table shows fewer than 100,000 distinct CDR3 sequences, with over 20% occurring only once. The sequencing sample was made of naive CD8+ T cells from blood, with Jurkat cell RNA spiked in. The subset is: FACS-sorted CD8+CD4-CCR7+CD45RA+ naive T cells. The receptor comes from a human donor in good health. Some libraries in this study had Jurkat cell RNA spiked in. V and J are TRBV27 and TRBJ2-3, with 10 bases lining up with TRBD2. The CDR3 nucleotides read TGTGCCAGCAAAGCGGGAGGGCACCAGTATAATACGCAGTATTTT. Amino acids: CASKAGGHQYNTQYF.